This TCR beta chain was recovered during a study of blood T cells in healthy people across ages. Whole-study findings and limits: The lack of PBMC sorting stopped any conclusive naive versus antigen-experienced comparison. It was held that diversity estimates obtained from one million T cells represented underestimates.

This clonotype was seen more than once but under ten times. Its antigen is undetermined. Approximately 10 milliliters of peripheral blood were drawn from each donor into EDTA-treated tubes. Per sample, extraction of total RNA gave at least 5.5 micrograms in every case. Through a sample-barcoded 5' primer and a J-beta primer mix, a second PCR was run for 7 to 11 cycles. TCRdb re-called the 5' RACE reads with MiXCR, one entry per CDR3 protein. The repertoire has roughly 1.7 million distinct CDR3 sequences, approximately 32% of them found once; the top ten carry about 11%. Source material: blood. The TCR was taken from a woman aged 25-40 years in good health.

CDR3 sequence: CASSFHTGGGTDTQYF. DNA for the CDR3: TGTGCCAGCAGTTTCCATACAGGAGGCGGCACAGATACGCAGTATTTT. The chain is built from TRBV27 and TRBJ2-3; D is tentatively TRBD1 or TRBD2 (5 bases each). V shed 3 bases and J shed 1 base, with 14 bases lying between them. This CDR3 region has 16 residues. Germline CDR1 reads MNHEY; CDR2 reads SMNVEV (reference sequence).